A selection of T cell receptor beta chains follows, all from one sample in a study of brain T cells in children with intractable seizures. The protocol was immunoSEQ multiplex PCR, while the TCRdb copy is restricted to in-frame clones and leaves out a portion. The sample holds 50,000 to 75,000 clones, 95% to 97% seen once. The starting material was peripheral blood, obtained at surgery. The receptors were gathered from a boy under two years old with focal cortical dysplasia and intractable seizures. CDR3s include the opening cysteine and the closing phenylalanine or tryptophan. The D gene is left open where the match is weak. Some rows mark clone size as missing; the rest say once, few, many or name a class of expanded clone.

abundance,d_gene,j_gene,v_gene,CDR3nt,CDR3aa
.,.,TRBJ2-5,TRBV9,TGTGCCAGCAGCGTAGAGGGGGACCCCTTAAACAGCGAGACCCAGTACTTC,CASSVEGDPLNSETQYF
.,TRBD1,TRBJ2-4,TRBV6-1,TGTGCCAGCAGTGAGATTACAGGGGTTCGAGCCAAAAACATTCAGTACTTC,CASSEITGVRAKNIQYF
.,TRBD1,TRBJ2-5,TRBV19,TGTGCCAGTAGTATACAAGACAGGGCATTAGAGACCCAGTACTTC,CASSIQDRALETQYF
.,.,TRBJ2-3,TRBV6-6,TGTGCCAGCAGTTACTCAAGGGAGAGGGGCACAGATACGCAGTATTTT,CASSYSRERGTDTQYF
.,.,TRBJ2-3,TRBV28,TGTGCCAGCAGTGGGCCAGATACGCAGTATTTT,CASSGPDTQYF
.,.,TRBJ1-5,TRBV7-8,TGTGCCAGCAGCCTCCTTAGCAATCAGCCCCAGCATTTT,CASSLLSNQPQHF
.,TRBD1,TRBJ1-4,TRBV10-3,TGTGCCATCAGTAGGGGACAGGATGAAAAACTGTTTTTT,CAISRGQDEKLFF
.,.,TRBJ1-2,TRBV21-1,TGTGCCAGCAGCGGAGGGACAGGGCGGAGAATATTCTTTTTCTATGGCTACACCTTC,CASSGGTGRRIFFFYGYTF
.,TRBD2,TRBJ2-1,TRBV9,TGTGCCAGCAGCGGGCAGGGACTAGCGGGAGGCGGCTCCTACAATGAGCAGTTCTTC,CASSGQGLAGGGSYNEQFF
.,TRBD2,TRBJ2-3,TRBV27,TGTGCCAGCAGTTCCCGACTAGCGGGACGCACAGATACGCAGTATTTT,CASSSRLAGRTDTQYF
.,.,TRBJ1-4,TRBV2,TGTGCCAGCAGGAACAGGGTATTCTCTAATGAAAAACTGTTTTTT,CASRNRVFSNEKLFF
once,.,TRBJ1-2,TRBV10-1,TGCGCCAGCAGCAGGGGACTGGGCTATGGCTACACCTTC,CASSRGLGYGYTF
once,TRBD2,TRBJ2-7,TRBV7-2,TGTGCCAGCAGCCCTCTAGCGGGGACACCTTACGAGCAGTACTTC,CASSPLAGTPYEQYF
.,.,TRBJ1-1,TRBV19,TGTGCCAGTAGTACCTACAACGGCGCGAACACTGAAGCTTTCTTT,CASSTYNGANTEAFF
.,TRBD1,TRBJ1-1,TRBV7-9,TGTGCCAGCAGCTTGACAGGGTTTTCTACTGAAGCTTTCTTT,CASSLTGFSTEAFF
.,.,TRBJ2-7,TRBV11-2,TGTGCCAGCAGCCAGTCCTACGAGCAGTACTTC,CASSQSYEQYF
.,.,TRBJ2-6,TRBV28,TGTGCCAGCAGTTTATGGGGGGGTTGGGGATCCTCTGGGGCCAACGTCCTGACTTTC,CASSLWGGWGSSGANVLTF
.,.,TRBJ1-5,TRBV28,TGTGCCAGCAGTTTTCGGGGGGCAATGAGTCAGCCCCAGCATTTT,CASSFRGAMSQPQHF
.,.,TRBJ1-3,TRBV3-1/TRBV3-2,TGTGCCAGCAGCAGTTGGGGGAGCGCCCGCTCTGGAAACACCATATATTTT,CASSSWGSARSGNTIYF
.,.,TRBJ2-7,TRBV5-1,TGCGCCAGCAGCTTGGGATTAGCGGTGCCCTACGAGCAGTACTTC,CASSLGLAVPYEQYF
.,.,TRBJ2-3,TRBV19,TGTGCCAGTAGTTTTCTCGGAGGGCAAACTAGCACAGATACGCAGTATTTT,CASSFLGGQTSTDTQYF
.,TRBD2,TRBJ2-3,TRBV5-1,TGCGCCAGCAGCTTGGCCCTCGGTAGCGGGAGCGCAGATACGCAGTATTTT,CASSLALGSGSADTQYF
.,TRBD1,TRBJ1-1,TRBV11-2,TGTGCCAGCAGCTTAACAGGGGAGAACACTGAAGCTTTCTTT,CASSLTGENTEAFF
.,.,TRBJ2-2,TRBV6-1,TGTGCCAGCAGTGAAGCACACCCGACCGGGGAGCTGTTTTTT,CASSEAHPTGELFF
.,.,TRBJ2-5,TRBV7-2,TGTGCCAGCAGCCTTCACCGGGACTGGGAAGAGACCCAGTACTTC,CASSLHRDWEETQYF
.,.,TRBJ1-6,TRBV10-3,TGTGCCATCAGTGACAGTACCTATAATTCACCCCTCCACTTT,CAISDSTYNSPLHF
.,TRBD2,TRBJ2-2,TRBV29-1,TGCAGCGCCCGGGGGGGGCGCGGTGCCGGGGAGCTGTTTTTT,CSARGGRGAGELFF
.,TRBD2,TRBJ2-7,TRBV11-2,TGTGCCAGCAGCGGGCCGGGACTAGTCACCTACGAGCAGTACTTC,CASSGPGLVTYEQYF
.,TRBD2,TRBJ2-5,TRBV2,TGTGCCAGCAGTGGGACTAGCGGGGGGGAAGAGACCCAGTACTTC,CASSGTSGGEETQYF
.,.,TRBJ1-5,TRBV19,TGTGCCAGTAGTATACAGGCGAATCAGCCCCAGCATTTT,CASSIQANQPQHF
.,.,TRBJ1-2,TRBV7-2,TGTGCCAGCAGCTTAGCAGGACGCAACTATGGCTACACCTTC,CASSLAGRNYGYTF
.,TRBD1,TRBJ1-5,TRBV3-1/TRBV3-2,TGTGCCAGCAGCCAAGATAGTCTGACAGGGTCGCCCCAGCATTTT,CASSQDSLTGSPQHF
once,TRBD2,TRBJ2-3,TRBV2,TGTGCCAGCACCAAAGAGGGGATAGCGGGGCCCCGGGGGACAGATACGCAGTATTTT,CASTKEGIAGPRGTDTQYF
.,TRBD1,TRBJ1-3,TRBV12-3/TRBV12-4,TGTGCCAGCAGTTTCGACAGGGGAGGAAGGGGGGATTTT,CASSFDRGGRGDF
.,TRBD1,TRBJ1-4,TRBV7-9,TGTGCCAGCAGTACAGGGGGCAATAATGAAAAACTGTTTTTT,CASSTGGNNEKLFF
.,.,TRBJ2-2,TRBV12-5,TGTGCTAGTGGTTTTTCCAGAGAAGAGAACACCGGGGAGCTGTTTTTT,CASGFSREENTGELFF
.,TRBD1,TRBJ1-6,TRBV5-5,TGTGCCAGCAGCTTTTACGGTGACAGGGGTGGTTCACCCCTCCACTTT,CASSFYGDRGGSPLHF
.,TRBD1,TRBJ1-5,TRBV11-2,TGTGCCAGCAGCTGGATATTCCCTCCCGACAGGGAAAGGCAGCCCCAGCATTTT,CASSWIFPPDRERQPQHF
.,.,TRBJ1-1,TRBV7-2,TGTGCCAGCAGCTTAGGTGCAATGAACACTGAAGCTTTCTTT,CASSLGAMNTEAFF
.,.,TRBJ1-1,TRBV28,TGTGCCAGCAGTCTGGAAAGCACTGAAGCTTTCTTT,CASSLESTEAFF
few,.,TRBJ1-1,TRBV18,TGTGCCAGCTCACCAGGGAACACTGAAGCTTTCTTT,CASSPGNTEAFF
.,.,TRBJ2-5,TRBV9,TGTGCCAGCAGCGTAGCAGGTCGGGAGACCCAGTACTTC,CASSVAGRETQYF
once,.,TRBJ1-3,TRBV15,TGTGCCACCAGCAGAGACAGGGCTGGAAACACCATATATTTT,CATSRDRAGNTIYF
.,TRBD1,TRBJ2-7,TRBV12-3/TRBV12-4,TGTGCCAGCAGGCCGACAGGGAACCACGAGCAGTACTTC,CASRPTGNHEQYF
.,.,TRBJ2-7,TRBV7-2,TGTGCCAGCAGCTTAGTTGGAGAAACCTACGAGCAGTACTTC,CASSLVGETYEQYF
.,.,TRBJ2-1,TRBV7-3,TGTGCCAGCAGCTTCGACGACAATGAGCAGTTCTTC,CASSFDDNEQFF
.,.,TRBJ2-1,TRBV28,TGTGCCAGCAGCCGGGCCTCTGTAGACAATGAGCAGTTCTTC,CASSRASVDNEQFF
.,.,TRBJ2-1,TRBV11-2,TGTGCCAGCAGCTTAGATCGGTGGGCCAATGAGCAGTTCTTC,CASSLDRWANEQFF
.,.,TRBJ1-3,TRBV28,TGTGCCAGCAGTTTACTCGACAGGTCTGGAAACACCATATATTTT,CASSLLDRSGNTIYF
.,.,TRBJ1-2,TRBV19,TGTGCCAGTAGTAGCATCGGACTTTGGGATGGCTACACCTTC,CASSSIGLWDGYTF
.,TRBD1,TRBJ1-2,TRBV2,TGTGCCAGCAGTGGGGGACAGGGGGCGCGGGGCTACACCTTC,CASSGGQGARGYTF
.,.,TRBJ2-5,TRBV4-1,TGCGCCAGCAGCCGGATTATAGGCCAAGAGACCCAGTACTTC,CASSRIIGQETQYF